The sequence of this T cell receptor (beta chain) was determined in a study of monozygotic twins with inflammatory bowel disease (dated by TCRdb to between 2018 and 2021). Notes on the research overall: In total, about 28 monozygotic twin pairs made up the full study: 19 Danish pairs, all IBD-discordant, plus nine German pairs, of which four were IBD-concordant and five were IBD-discordant. Within discordant pairs, disease-associated traits were sought mainly by comparing IBD patients with their genetically identical healthy co-twins. Each individual had, on average, about 151 000 unique TCRalpha sequences and 181 000 unique TCRbeta sequences available for analysis. What the authors observed across the whole study: The results gave no support for a single strong signal or clonotype linked to IBD. Distinction between different T cell subtypes could not be achieved in the analysis. Repertoire similarity did not differ between concordant and discordant twins, possibly due to limited statistical power. Compared with healthy twins, IBD patients had fewer clonotypes in common with other individuals, a difference most pronounced in patients showing signs of disease activity. Differing immunosuppressive treatments among patients may have added background noise and inter-individual variability to the repertoires. TCRbeta repertoire diversity, by inverse Simpson index, was decreased in IBD patients compared with their healthy co-twins.

Receptor amplification or capture employed 5' RACE. The input for every TCR library was 3,500 to 4,500 ng of total RNA. For each sample, cDNA synthesis with SMARTScribe reverse transcriptase was split into eight separate reactions. Unique molecular identifiers containing a 6-nucleotide sample barcode were introduced through template switching during cDNA synthesis. Two nested PCRs of approximately 16 and 10 cycles amplified the TCRalpha and TCRbeta cDNA, and bead purification followed each PCR. Before amplification, the cDNA was both treated with uracil DNA-glycosylase and purified with the QIAquick PCR purification kit. The second PCR added Illumina TruSeq-compatible adapters along with sample-specific barcodes. TapeStation and Qubit were used to check library quality and concentration, and 4 to 6 ng of each library went into the pool. The pooled libraries were sequenced with 2 x 100 bp reads and custom sequencing primers on an Illumina HiSeq2500 single-index Rapid Run. The original methods were these. UMI-based consensus assembly with MiGEC version 1.2.6 was used to correct PCR and sequencing errors. MiXCR version 2.1.1 was used to carry out V(D)J alignment, clonotype assembly and CDR3 extraction. Normalisation of gene usage, clonotype sharing and MAIT/NKT TCR abundance was achieved by analysing the top 1000, 10 000 and 20 000 clonotypes per sample. Diversity was computed as the inverse Simpson index with the vegan R package after downsampling to 27 000 UMIs. Statistical testing used paired Mann-Whitney U tests on the discordant twin pairs and applied Benjamini-Hochberg correction for multiple testing. TCRdb reprocessed the sequencing reads and holds a single record per CDR3 protein sequence, with no DNA. TCRdb, not the original authors, processed these V and J calls. The sample's records list hundreds of thousands of distinct CDR3 sequences. Approximately 5.9% of the sample goes to the ten largest clones.

An approximately 2.5 ml peripheral blood sample was drawn into PAXgene tubes per donor and stored at -80°C. Total RNA was isolated from whole blood with the PAXgene blood miRNA kit on an automated QIAcube, without T cell sorting. Deep TCRalpha and TCRbeta repertoire profiling with unique molecular barcoding was performed on peripheral blood of monozygotic twin pairs concordant or discordant for inflammatory bowel disease. Smoking habits were recorded for all twin pairs, with individuals classified as current, former or never smokers. About this clonotype itself: Its antigen specificity is not known.

This TCR was sampled from a human donor with ulcerative colitis or Crohn's disease, or a healthy co-twin of an affected twin (not recorded which). The sequenced sample consisted of blood.

The CDR3 in this case is CASSEEEGPYEQYF. The sequence is built from TRBV3-1 and TRBJ2-7; the TRBD2 assignment by TCRdb is unverifiable without DNA. Measured from the cysteine to the phenylalanine, the CDR3 is 14 residues long. Only the protein is available. As encoded in the germline V gene (reference sequence), CDR1 is LGHDT while CDR2 is YNNKEL.